This TCR beta chain stems from a study of human T cells and chemical hapten exposure. Study context: There were per-sample TCR yield variations, arising mainly from small pooled library volume differences. Points from the study as a whole: The number of TCRs over 1 in 1000 frequency stayed unchanged after DPC.

Single cDNA molecules in the library carried unique molecular identifiers attached during preparation. MiXCR, run by TCRdb on the RACE reads, gives a single entry per CDR3 protein. The repertoire includes about 50,000 distinct CDR3 sequences, 3.5% to 4.5% of them detected once, and 1.5% to 2% sits in the top ten. This clonotype was seen a handful of times. Its antigen is unknown. The CDR3 spans 16 residues. V was clipped by 4 bases and J by 2 bases; unmatched bases: 5. From germline, CDR1 is DFQATT and CDR2 SNEGSKA (reference sequence). The time point was: healthy volunteer bleed at 2 weeks. Researchers extracted total RNA from unfractionated whole blood.

This sequence joins TRBV20-1 and TRBJ2-5; 15 bases are shared with TRBD2. The receptor comes from a female donor in good health. Some clones in this sample may be carry-over from other donors' samples. Sequencing was carried out using whole blood. The CDR3 nucleotides read TGCAGTGCTAATGGACTAGCGGGGGGGACTCAAGAGACCCAGTACTTC. Amino acids: CSANGLAGGTQETQYF.